Below are 6 T cell receptor beta chains sequenced from a single sample in a study of sequential checkpoint blockade in melanoma. Treatment denoted: randomized to nivolumab then ipilimumab (arm A) or the reverse (arm B). Only in-frame clones appear in the TCRdb table, and some are missing; sequencing was by immunoSEQ multiplex PCR. Of 15,000 to 20,000 clones listed, roughly 93% are singletons. Sequencing was performed on CD8+ T cells sorted from blood (inferred from file names), taken from a patient given nivolumab and ipilimumab in sequence. All receptors come from a human donor with melanoma.

This chain connects TRBV2 to TRBJ2-7; possibly TRBD2 for D (5 bases). CDR1 SNHLY and CDR2 FYNNEI come from the germline V gene. The CDR3 contains 13 residues. Trimming stripped 6 bases from V and 2 bases from J, with 11 bases between. DNA of the CDR3: TGTGCCAGCAGAGGGAGAGTAACCTACGAGCAGTACGTC. It translates to CASRGRVTYEQYV.

The chain is built from TRBV5-4 and TRBJ1-2; D uncertain. CDR3 length: 16 amino acids. CDR1 is SGHNT and CDR2 is YYREEE in the germline V gene (reference sequence). V dropped 0 bases and J dropped 4 bases, with 16 bases sitting between them. CDR3 nucleotide sequence: TGTGCCAGCAGCTTGGACGCCCAGGAGGCACCCTATGGCTACACCTTC. This translates into CASSLDAQEAPYGYTF.

There are a few counts of this clone. The chain has TRBV28 and TRBJ2-7, with 11 bases fitting TRBD1. V was clipped by 3 bases and J by 3 bases; unmatched bases: 1. CDR3 length: 14 residues. Per germline, CDR1 MDHEN and CDR2 SYDVKM. This CDR3 reads CASSFGTGGYEQYV. The CDR3 bases are TGTGCCAGCAGTTTCGGGACAGGGGGCTACGAGCAGTACGTC.

The rearrangement links TRBV4-3 to TRBJ2-7; D perhaps matches TRBD2 (5 bases). Deletions cut 2 bases from V and 3 bases from J, with 8 bases between. Germline loops: CDR1 LGHNA, CDR2 YSLEER. The CDR3 loop spans 13 amino acids. The CDR3 loop reads CASSQYRDYEQYF. CDR3 in DNA: TGCGCCAGCAGCCAATACCGGGACTACGAGCAGTACTTC.

In its sample, this clone was seen once. This chain joins TRBV4-3 and TRBJ1-1, with D uncertain. CDR1 LGHNA and CDR2 YSLEER come from the germline V gene. This CDR3 region has 13 residues. Deletions cut 0 bases from V and 2 bases from J, with 4 bases between. The CDR3 bases are TGCGCCAGCAGCCAAGAGGCCAACACTGAAGCTTTCTTT. Its protein is CASSQEANTEAFF.

The chain couples TRBV7-2 to TRBJ2-7; 7 nucleotides agree with TRBD1. The CDR3 sequence is 13 residues long. The J segment lost 4 bases and the V segment lost 5 bases, leaving 5 bases of the junction unmatched. Germline V CDR1 and CDR2: SGHTA, FQGNSA. DNA of the CDR3: TGTGCCAGCAGCCTCCGGGACAGTTACGAGCAGTACGTC. This gives the protein CASSLRDSYEQYV.